This TCR beta chain stems from a study of blood T cell repertoires in COVID-19. This CDR3 contains 16 residues. With 0 bases removed from V and 1 base from J, the gap between germline ends came to 11 bases. Germline V gene lookup returns CDR1 MNHNS and CDR2 SASEGT. Assay used: immunoSEQ multiplex PCR; TCRdb lists only in-frame clones, some missing. Of about 270,000 clones listed, around 85% are singletons. This clone was found a few times. V and J are TRBV6-1 and TRBJ2-3, with D perhaps matching TRBD2 (5 bases). The receptor was isolated from a woman aged 25 to 45 with COVID-19, enrolled during active disease. The sample comprised peripheral blood. The CDR3 sequence is CASSEARTPGTDTQYF. The CDR3 DNA sequence: TGTGCCAGCAGTGAAGCCCGGACTCCGGGCACAGATACGCAGTATTTT.